A selection of T cell receptor beta chains follows, all from one sample in a study of cytomegalovirus exposure and HLA in healthy donors. Some clones are missing from TCRdb's copy, which holds only in-frame ones; the method was immunoSEQ multiplex PCR. This sample has 210,000 or so clones; roughly 80% occur once, and the top ten carry roughly a sixth. Sequencing was performed on PBMCs. These receptors all stem from a middle-aged man in good health and CMV-seronegative. The CDR3 runs from the conserved cysteine through the conserved F or W. A D gene is named only where the DNA matches it firmly. Size is stated for part of the rows, as once, few or many counts, or as a class when the clone is expanded.

CDR3 DNA,CDR3 protein,D gene,J gene,V gene,clone size
TGTGCCAGCAGTTACCTAGGGGGGGCTCGGACTGAAGCTTTCTTT,CASSYLGGARTEAFF,NA,TRBJ1-1,TRBV6-5,NA
TGTGCCACCAGCAGAGATGGGGACTTGGTGATGGGCTTCGACTATGGCTACACCTTC,CATSRDGDLVMGFDYGYTF,NA,TRBJ1-2,TRBV15,NA
TGCAGCGTTGAAGAACCTAAAACTGAAGCTTTCTTT,CSVEEPKTEAFF,NA,TRBJ1-1,TRBV29-1,NA
TGTGCCAGCAGCTCCGCTACAGGTCTCTCCTACAATGAGCAGTTCTTC,CASSSATGLSYNEQFF,NA,TRBJ2-1,TRBV11-2,NA
TGCGCCAGCAGCGGTTCCGGGACAGGGGGACTTTCCTACGAGCAGTACTTC,CASSGSGTGGLSYEQYF,TRBD1,TRBJ2-7,TRBV5-1,few
TGTGCCAGCAGGCCCTGGGGGCCAGATACGCAGTATTTT,CASRPWGPDTQYF,NA,TRBJ2-3,TRBV2,few
TGTGCCAGCAGTGAGAGACGGAGCCCGCTGGGTGAGCAGTTCTTC,CASSERRSPLGEQFF,NA,TRBJ2-1,TRBV2,few
TGTGCCAGCAGCCCGAGGCCAGATCAGCCCCAGCATTTT,CASSPRPDQPQHF,NA,TRBJ1-5,TRBV7-6,NA
TGTGCCAGCAGCCCAGGGGGCAGGGAGGAGCAGTTCTTC,CASSPGGREEQFF,TRBD1,TRBJ2-1,TRBV7-3,NA
TGTGCCAGCAGCCAAGTGACGGGACAGGGGGCTTACGAGCAGTACTTC,CASSQVTGQGAYEQYF,TRBD1,TRBJ2-7,TRBV4-2,NA
TGTGCCAGCATCCCCACAAGAGTCAGCAGGTACAATGAGCAGTTCTTC,CASIPTRVSRYNEQFF,NA,TRBJ2-1,TRBV7-8,NA
TGTGCCAGCAGCGAACACAGGGGGAGCACTGAAGCTTTCTTT,CASSEHRGSTEAFF,TRBD1,TRBJ1-1,TRBV11-3,NA
TGCGCCAGCAGCTCTACCGGGACAGGGACCTACGAGCAGTACTTC,CASSSTGTGTYEQYF,TRBD1,TRBJ2-7,TRBV5-1,NA
TGCGCCAGCAGCGCGGACAGGACCGGTCTCAATGAGCAGTTCTTC,CASSADRTGLNEQFF,TRBD1,TRBJ2-1,TRBV5-1,NA
TGTGCCAGCAGTGAATGGACTAGCGGGAGGTACAATGAGCAGTTCTTC,CASSEWTSGRYNEQFF,TRBD2,TRBJ2-1,TRBV2,NA
TGTGCCAGTAGTATTCGGGGGGGCACTGAAGCTTTCTTT,CASSIRGGTEAFF,NA,TRBJ1-1,TRBV19,NA
TGTGCCAGCAGTGAAATGGTCAGGGGGGTTTCTAACTATGGCTACACCTTC,CASSEMVRGVSNYGYTF,TRBD1,TRBJ1-2,TRBV2,NA
TGTGCCTCCCCAGGTCCCGTGAACACTGAAGCTTTCTTT,CASPGPVNTEAFF,NA,TRBJ1-1,TRBV30,NA
TGTGCCAGCAGTTACTCGGGAGCGAACCGAGGCAATGAGCAGTTCTTC,CASSYSGANRGNEQFF,NA,TRBJ2-1,TRBV6-5,NA
TGTGCCAGCAGTTTTAGCGGGAGGGCCTACGAGCAGTACTTC,CASSFSGRAYEQYF,TRBD2,TRBJ2-7,TRBV28,NA
TGTGCCAGCAGTTCAACCTACGAGCAGTACTTC,CASSSTYEQYF,NA,TRBJ2-7,TRBV6-5,NA
TGTGCCAGCAGCCCCCCCGGACAGTTTAACTATGGCTACACCTTC,CASSPPGQFNYGYTF,NA,TRBJ1-2,TRBV6-9,NA
TGTGCCAGCAGCCAAGTCACCGGAGCCCAAGAGACCCAGTACTTC,CASSQVTGAQETQYF,NA,TRBJ2-5,TRBV4-2,NA
TGTGCCAGTAGTATCACGACAGGCTACAATGAGCAGTTCTTC,CASSITTGYNEQFF,NA,TRBJ2-1,TRBV19,NA
TGTGCCAGTAGTATTGAGCGGGCTCCGGCCCCCGGGGAGCTGTTTTTT,CASSIERAPAPGELFF,NA,TRBJ2-2,TRBV19,NA
TGTGCCAGCAGTTACGATCGGACTGAAGCTTTCTTT,CASSYDRTEAFF,NA,TRBJ1-1,TRBV6-5,few
TGTGCCAGCAGCTTAGGGGCCCCGGGGACAGGGGGCGACGAGCAGTACTTC,CASSLGAPGTGGDEQYF,TRBD1,TRBJ2-7,TRBV7-9,NA
TGTGCCAGTGCGACAGGTTTGAACACTGAAGCTTTCTTT,CASATGLNTEAFF,NA,TRBJ1-1,TRBV6-5,NA
TGCGCCAGCAGCCAAGGGGGGCAGGGGAACATTCAGTACTTC,CASSQGGQGNIQYF,NA,TRBJ2-4,TRBV4-3,NA
TGCGCCAGCAGCTTGGTTAGCTACCCAATAACCTACGAGCAGTACTTC,CASSLVSYPITYEQYF,NA,TRBJ2-7,TRBV5-1,NA
TGTGCCAGCACCCAAGAAGGGGGGGGGCGATACCCCCAGCATTTT,CASTQEGGGRYPQHF,NA,TRBJ1-5,TRBV2,NA
TGTGCCAGTAGTGGGGAGGGGGAGACCCAGTACTTC,CASSGEGETQYF,TRBD2,TRBJ2-5,TRBV19,NA
TGCGCCAGCAGCACGATGACAGGGGGGTCTGGAAACACCATATATTTT,CASSTMTGGSGNTIYF,TRBD1,TRBJ1-3,TRBV5-1,NA
TGTGCCACCCATAAGAGCTCCTACGAGCAGTACTTC,CATHKSSYEQYF,NA,TRBJ2-7,TRBV27,NA
TGTGCCAGCAGCTTCCCTAGCGTCGGACATAACACCGGGGAGCTGTTTTTT,CASSFPSVGHNTGELFF,NA,TRBJ2-2,TRBV7-8,NA
TGTGCCAGCAGCTCCAGGACTAGCGGGAATGCAGATACGCAGTATTTT,CASSSRTSGNADTQYF,TRBD2,TRBJ2-3,TRBV11-3,NA
TGTGCCAGCAGCTTAGACCCCAAGGGAGCAGATACGCAGTATTTT,CASSLDPKGADTQYF,NA,TRBJ2-3,TRBV7-6,NA
TGTGCCAGCAGCCCTAACTCCGCAGGGTCAGAGACCCAGTACTTC,CASSPNSAGSETQYF,NA,TRBJ2-5,TRBV7-3,NA
TGTGCCAGCAGTCAGACAGGGGGCCCTAACTACGAGCAGTACTTC,CASSQTGGPNYEQYF,TRBD1,TRBJ2-7,TRBV28,NA
TGCGCCAGCGGATTCGGGACAGGGGGTTATAATTCACCCCTCCACTTT,CASGFGTGGYNSPLHF,TRBD1,TRBJ1-6,TRBV5-1,NA
TGTGCCAGCAACCCGGGACAGAGAGGTTCACCCCTCCACTTT,CASNPGQRGSPLHF,TRBD1,TRBJ1-6,TRBV28,NA